This TCR beta chain was observed in a study of shared clonotypes between healthy human individuals. Overall study results and limits: Naive subsets usually exceeded memory subsets in estimated richness.

V gave up 0 bases and J gave up 2 bases, with 7 bases separating them. CDR3 length: 14 residues. In germline, CDR1 is MNHEY, CDR2 SVGAGI. Method: immunoSEQ multiplex PCR; TCRdb's copy keeps in-frame clones and lacks some. The sample contains some 2 million clones, around 96% of which appear only once. Naivety among CD8 cells was defined by CD45RO negativity and positive CCR7 selection, thereby excluding terminally differentiated effector memory CD45RA+ cells. On this clone itself: Its matching antigen is unknown.

This sequence originates from a man aged 18 to 30 in good health. V gene TRBV6-5 combines with J gene TRBJ1-2; no clear D gene. The sequencing sample was made of naive CD8+ T cells sorted from blood. The DNA of the CDR3 is TGTGCCAGCAGTTACTCGAGCAACAACTATGGCTACACCTTC. Translating it yields CASSYSSNNYGYTF.